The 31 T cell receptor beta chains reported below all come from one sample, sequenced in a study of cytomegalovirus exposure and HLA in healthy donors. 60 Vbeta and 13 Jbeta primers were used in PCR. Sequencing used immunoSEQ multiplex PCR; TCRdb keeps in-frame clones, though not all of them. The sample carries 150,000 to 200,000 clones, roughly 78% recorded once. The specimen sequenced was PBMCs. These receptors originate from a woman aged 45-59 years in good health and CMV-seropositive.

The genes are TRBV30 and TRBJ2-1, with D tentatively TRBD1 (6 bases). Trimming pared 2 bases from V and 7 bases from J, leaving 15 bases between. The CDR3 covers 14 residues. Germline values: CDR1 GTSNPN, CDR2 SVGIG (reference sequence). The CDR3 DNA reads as TGTGCCTGGAGTAGCGCGAGGGGGTTAAATGAGCAGTTCTTC. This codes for CAWSSARGLNEQFF.

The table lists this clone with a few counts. CDR3 protein: CASSVEASNPHEQYF. In DNA form, the CDR3 reads TGTGCCAGCAGCGTAGAGGCTAGCAACCCTCACGAGCAGTACTTC. The chain employs TRBV9 and TRBJ2-7; possible D gene TRBD2, 5 bases. The V and J ends lost 0 bases and 5 bases respectively, with 15 bases between them. This CDR3 region has 15 residues. The germline gives CDR1 SGDLS, CDR2 YYNGEE.

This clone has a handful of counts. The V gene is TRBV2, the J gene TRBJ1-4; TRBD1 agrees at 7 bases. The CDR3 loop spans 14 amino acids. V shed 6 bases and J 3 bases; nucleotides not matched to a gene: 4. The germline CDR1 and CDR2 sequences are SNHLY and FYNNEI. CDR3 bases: TGTGCCAGCAGGGGACAGCAAGCTAATGAAAAACTGTTTTTT. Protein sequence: CASRGQQANEKLFF.

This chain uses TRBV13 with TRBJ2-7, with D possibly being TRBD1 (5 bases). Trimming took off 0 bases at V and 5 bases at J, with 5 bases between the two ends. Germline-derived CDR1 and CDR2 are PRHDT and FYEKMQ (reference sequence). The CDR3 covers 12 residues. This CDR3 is CASSLGGDEQYF. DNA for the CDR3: TGTGCCAGCAGCTTAGGAGGGGACGAGCAGTACTTC.

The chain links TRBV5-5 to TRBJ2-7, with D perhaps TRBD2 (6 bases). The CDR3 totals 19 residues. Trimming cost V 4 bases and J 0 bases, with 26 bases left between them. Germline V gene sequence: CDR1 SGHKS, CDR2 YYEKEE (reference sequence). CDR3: CASSDPYERGKLSSYEQYF. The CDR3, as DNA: TGTGCCAGCAGCGACCCTTATGAACGGGGGAAACTCAGCTCCTACGAGCAGTACTTC.

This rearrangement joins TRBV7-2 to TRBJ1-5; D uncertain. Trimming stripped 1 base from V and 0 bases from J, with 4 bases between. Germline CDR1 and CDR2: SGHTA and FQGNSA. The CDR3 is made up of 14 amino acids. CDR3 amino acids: CASSLGVSNQPQHF. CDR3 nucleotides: TGTGCCAGCAGCTTAGGAGTTAGCAATCAGCCCCAGCATTTT.

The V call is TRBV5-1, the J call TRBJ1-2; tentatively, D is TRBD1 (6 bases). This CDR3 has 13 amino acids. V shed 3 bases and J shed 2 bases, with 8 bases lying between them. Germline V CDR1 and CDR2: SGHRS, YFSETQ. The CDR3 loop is CASSSGTNYGYTF. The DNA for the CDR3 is TGCGCCAGCAGCTCCGGGACAAACTATGGCTACACCTTC.

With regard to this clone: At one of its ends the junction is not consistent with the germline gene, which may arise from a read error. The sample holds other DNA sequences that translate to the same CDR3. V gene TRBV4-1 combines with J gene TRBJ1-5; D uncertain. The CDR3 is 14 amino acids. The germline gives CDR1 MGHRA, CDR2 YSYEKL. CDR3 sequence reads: CASSSQAINQPQHF. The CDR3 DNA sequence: TGCGCTAGCAGCTCTCAGGCTATCAATCAGCCCCAGCATTTT.

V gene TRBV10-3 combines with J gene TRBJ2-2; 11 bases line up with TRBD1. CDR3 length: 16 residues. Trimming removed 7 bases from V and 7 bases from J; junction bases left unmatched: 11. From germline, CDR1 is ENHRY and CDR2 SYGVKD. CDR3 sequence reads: CAIKSKPGQGDGELFF. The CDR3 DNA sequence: TGTGCCATCAAATCGAAACCGGGACAGGGGGACGGGGAGCTGTTTTTT.

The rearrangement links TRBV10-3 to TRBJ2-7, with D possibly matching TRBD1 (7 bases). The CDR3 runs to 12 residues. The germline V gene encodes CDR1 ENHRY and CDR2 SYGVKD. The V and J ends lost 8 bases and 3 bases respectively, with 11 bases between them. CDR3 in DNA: TGTGCCATCCGGCAGGGGGGCTACGAGCAGTACTTC. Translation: CAIRQGGYEQYF.

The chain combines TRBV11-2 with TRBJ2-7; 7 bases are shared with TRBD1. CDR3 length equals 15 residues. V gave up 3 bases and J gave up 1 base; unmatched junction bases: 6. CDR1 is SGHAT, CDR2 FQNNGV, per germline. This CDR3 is CASSFSGQNSYEQYF. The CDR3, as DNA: TGTGCCAGCAGCTTTTCGGGACAGAATTCCTACGAGCAGTACTTC.

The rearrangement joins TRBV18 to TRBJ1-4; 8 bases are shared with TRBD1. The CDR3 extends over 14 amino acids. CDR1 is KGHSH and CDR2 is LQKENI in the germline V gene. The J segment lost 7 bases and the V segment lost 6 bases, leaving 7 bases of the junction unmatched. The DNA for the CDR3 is TGTGCCAGCTCGCCCGACAGGGGTGGTGAAAAACTGTTTTTT. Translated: CASSPDRGGEKLFF.

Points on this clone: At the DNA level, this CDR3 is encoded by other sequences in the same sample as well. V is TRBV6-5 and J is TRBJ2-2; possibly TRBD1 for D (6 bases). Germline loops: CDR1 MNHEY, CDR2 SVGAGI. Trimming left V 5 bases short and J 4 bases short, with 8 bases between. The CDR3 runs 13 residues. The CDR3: CASSLGGTGELFF. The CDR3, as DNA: TGTGCCAGCAGTCTAGGGGGCACCGGGGAGCTGTTTTTT.

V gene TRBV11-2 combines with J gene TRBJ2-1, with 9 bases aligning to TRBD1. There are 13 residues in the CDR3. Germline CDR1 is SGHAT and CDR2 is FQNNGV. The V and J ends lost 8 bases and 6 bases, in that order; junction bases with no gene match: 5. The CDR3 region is CASRRDRANEQFF. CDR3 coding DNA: TGTGCCAGCCGACGGGACAGGGCCAATGAGCAGTTCTTC.

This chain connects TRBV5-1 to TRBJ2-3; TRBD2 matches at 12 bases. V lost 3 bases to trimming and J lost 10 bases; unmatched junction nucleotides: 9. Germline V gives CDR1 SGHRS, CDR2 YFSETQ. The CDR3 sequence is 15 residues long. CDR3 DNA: TGCGCCAGCAGCTCACGACTAGCGGGGGTGCAGTCGCAGTATTTT. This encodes CASSSRLAGVQSQYF.

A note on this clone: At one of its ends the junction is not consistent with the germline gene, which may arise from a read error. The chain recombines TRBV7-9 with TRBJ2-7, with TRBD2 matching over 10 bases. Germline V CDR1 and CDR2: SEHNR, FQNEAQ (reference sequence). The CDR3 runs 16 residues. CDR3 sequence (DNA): TGTTCCAGCAGCCAAAGAATTACTAGCGGGAACTACGAGCAGTACTTC. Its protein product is CSSSQRITSGNYEQYF.

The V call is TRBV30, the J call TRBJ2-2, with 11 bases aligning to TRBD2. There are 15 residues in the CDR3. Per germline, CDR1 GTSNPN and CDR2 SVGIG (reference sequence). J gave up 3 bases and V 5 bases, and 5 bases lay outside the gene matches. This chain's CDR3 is CAWVAGGQDTGELFF. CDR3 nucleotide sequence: TGTGCCTGGGTAGCGGGGGGGCAGGACACCGGGGAGCTGTTTTTT.

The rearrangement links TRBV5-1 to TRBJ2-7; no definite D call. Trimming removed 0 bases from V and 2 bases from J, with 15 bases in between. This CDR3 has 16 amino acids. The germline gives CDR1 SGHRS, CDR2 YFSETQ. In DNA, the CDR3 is TGCGCCAGCAGCTTGGCAGCAGGTGCTGCCACCTACGAGCAGTACTTC. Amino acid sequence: CASSLAAGAATYEQYF. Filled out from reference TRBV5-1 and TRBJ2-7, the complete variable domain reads KAGVTQTPRYLIKTRGQQVTLSCSPISGHRSVSWYQQTPGQGLQFLFEYFSETQRNKGNFPGRFSGRQFSNSRSEMNVSTLELGDSALYLCASSLAAGAATYEQYFGPGTRLTVT.

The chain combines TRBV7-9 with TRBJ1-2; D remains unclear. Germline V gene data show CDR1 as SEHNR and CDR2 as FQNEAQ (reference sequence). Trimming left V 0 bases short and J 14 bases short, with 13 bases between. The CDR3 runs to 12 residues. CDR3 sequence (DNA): TGTGCCAGCAGCTTAGCCGGGATTTTTTGGACCTTC. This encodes CASSLAGIFWTF.

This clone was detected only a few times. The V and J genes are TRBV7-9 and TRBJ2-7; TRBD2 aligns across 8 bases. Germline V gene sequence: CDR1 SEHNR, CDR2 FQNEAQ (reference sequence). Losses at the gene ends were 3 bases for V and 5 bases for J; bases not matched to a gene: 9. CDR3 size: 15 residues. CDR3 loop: CASSFAGGRGHEQYF. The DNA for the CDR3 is TGTGCCAGCAGCTTCGCGGGGGGCAGGGGCCACGAGCAGTACTTC.

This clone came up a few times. The CDR3 DNA sequence: TGTGCCAGCAGTGAAACCGTAGGGGTGACCAACTATGGCTACACCTTC. It is translated as CASSETVGVTNYGYTF. The J gene is TRBJ1-2, the V gene TRBV6-1; possible D gene TRBD1, 5 bases. The CDR3 contains 16 residues. Germline V CDR1 and CDR2: MNHNS, SASEGT. With 2 bases removed from V and 2 bases from J, the gap between germline ends came to 15 bases.

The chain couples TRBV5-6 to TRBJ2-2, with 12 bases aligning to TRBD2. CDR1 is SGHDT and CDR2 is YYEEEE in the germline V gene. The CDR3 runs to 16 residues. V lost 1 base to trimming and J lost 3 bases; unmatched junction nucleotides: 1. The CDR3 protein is CASSLTSGGYTGELFF. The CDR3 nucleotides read TGTGCCAGCAGCTTGACTAGCGGGGGGTACACCGGGGAGCTGTTTTTT.

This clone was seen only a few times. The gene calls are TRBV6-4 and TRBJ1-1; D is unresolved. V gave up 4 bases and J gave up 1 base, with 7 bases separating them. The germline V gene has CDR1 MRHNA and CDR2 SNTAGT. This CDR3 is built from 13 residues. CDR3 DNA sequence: TGTGCCAGCAGTGCAGAATGGAACACTGAAGCTTTCTTT. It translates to CASSAEWNTEAFF.

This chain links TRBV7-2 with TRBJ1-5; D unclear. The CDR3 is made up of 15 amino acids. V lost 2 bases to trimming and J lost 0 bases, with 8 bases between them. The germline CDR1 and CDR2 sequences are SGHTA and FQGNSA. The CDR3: CASSLTSYSNQPQHF. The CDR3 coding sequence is TGTGCCAGCAGCTTAACCAGTTATAGCAATCAGCCCCAGCATTTT.

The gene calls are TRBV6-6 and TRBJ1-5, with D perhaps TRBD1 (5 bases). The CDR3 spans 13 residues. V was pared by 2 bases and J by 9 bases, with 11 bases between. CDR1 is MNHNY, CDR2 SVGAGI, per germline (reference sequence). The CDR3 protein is CASSYDSLSPQHF. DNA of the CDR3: TGTGCCAGCAGTTACGACAGTCTGTCGCCCCAGCATTTT.

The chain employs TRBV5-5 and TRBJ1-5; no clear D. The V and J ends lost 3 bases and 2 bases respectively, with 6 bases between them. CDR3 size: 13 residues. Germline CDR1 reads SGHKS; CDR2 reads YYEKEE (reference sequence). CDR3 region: CASSSRGNQPQHF. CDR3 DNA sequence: TGTGCCAGCAGCTCGAGGGGCAATCAGCCCCAGCATTTT.

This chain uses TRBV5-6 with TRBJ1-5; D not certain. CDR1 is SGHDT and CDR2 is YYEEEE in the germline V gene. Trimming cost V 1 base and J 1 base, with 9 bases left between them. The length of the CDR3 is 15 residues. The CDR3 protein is CASSLFRISNQPQHF. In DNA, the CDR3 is TGTGCCAGCAGCTTGTTCCGTATAAGCAATCAGCCCCAGCATTTT.

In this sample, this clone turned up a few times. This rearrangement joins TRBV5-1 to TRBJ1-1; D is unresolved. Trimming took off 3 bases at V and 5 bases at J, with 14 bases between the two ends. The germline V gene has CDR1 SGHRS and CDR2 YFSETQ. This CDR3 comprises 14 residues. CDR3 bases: TGCGCCAGCAGCTCCATGGGCCCGGGGACTGAAGCTTTCTTT. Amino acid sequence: CASSSMGPGTEAFF.

As DNA, the CDR3 is TGCGCCAGCAGCCAAGTAACTAGCGGGGGTTGGGGCAAAAACATTCAGTACTTC. Its translation: CASSQVTSGGWGKNIQYF. The rearrangement joins TRBV4-1 to TRBJ2-4, with TRBD2 matching 11 bases. The CDR3 has 18 residues. The germline V gene has CDR1 MGHRA and CDR2 YSYEKL. V shed 1 base, J shed 3 bases, and the junction held 8 bases outside the gene matches.

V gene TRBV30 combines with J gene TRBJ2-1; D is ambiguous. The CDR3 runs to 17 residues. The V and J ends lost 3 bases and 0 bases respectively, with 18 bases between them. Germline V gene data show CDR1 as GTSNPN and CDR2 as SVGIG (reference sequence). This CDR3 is CAWRATRDSGSYNEQFF. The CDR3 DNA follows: TGTGCCTGGAGAGCGACGCGAGATTCTGGCTCCTACAATGAGCAGTTCTTC.

The DNA for the CDR3 is TGTGCCAGTAGGGGACTAGCGGGGGGTTCAGATACGCAGTATTTT. Translating it yields CASRGLAGGSDTQYF. The rearrangement links TRBV19 to TRBJ2-3, with 15 positions matching TRBD2. CDR3 length equals 15 residues. CDR1 and CDR2 from the germline V gene are LNHDA and SQIVND (reference sequence). Trimming cost V 6 bases and J 4 bases; bases outside gene matches: 2.